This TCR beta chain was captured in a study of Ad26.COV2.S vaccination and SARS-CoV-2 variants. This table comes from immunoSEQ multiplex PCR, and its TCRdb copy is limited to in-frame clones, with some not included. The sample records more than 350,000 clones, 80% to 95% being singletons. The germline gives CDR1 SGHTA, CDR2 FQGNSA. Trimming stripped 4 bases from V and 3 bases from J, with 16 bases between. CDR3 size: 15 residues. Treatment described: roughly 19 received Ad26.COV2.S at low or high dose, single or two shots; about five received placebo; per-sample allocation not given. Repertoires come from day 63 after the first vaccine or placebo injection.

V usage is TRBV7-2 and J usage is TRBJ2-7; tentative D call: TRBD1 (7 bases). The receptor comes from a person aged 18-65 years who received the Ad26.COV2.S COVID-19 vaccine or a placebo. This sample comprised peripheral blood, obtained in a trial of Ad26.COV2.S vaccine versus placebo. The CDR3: CASSSGGQPGYEQYF. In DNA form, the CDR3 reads TGTGCCAGCAGCTCCGGGGGACAGCCGGGCTACGAGCAGTACTTC.